These 10 T cell receptor beta chains originate from one sample sequenced in a study of blood T cell repertoires in COVID-19. The repertoire was sequenced with immunoSEQ multiplex PCR; TCRdb's copy has only in-frame clones and lacks some. Among 75,000 to 80,000 clones listed, about nine tenths were seen once. Sequences were obtained from peripheral blood. The receptor source for this set is a human donor in a cohort sampled during active COVID-19.

The V call is TRBV18, the J call TRBJ1-1, with TRBD1 matching over 7 bases. CDR3 size: 14 residues. Germline V gives CDR1 KGHSH, CDR2 LQKENI. J gave up 3 bases and V 6 bases, and 7 bases lay outside the gene matches. DNA for the CDR3: TGTGCCAGCTCGGAACAGGGGCGCGACACTGAAGCTTTCTTT. Residues: CASSEQGRDTEAFF.

The V gene is TRBV4-2, the J gene TRBJ1-6, with D tentatively TRBD1 (6 bases). CDR3 length: 16 amino acids. Trimming stripped 0 bases from V and 10 bases from J, with 16 bases between. Looked up from germline, CDR1 is LGHNA and CDR2 is YNFKEQ. The CDR3 nucleotides read TGTGCCAGCAGCCAAGATTTTCAGGGGCTAGGGTCACCCCTCCACTTT. Translated: CASSQDFQGLGSPLHF.

This rearrangement joins TRBV29-1 to TRBJ2-5; unclear D gene. Per germline, CDR1 SQVTM and CDR2 ANQGSEA. Trimming took 7 bases from V and 0 from J, leaving 6 bases between them. This CDR3 comprises 11 residues. The CDR3 sequence: CSAGYQETQYF. The CDR3 nucleotides are TGCAGCGCCGGGTACCAAGAGACCCAGTACTTC.

The gene calls are TRBV7-8 and TRBJ2-7; D remains ambiguous. From germline, CDR1 is SGHVS and CDR2 FQNEAQ. CDR3 length equals 14 residues. Trimming stripped 2 bases from V and 2 bases from J, with 10 bases between. CDR3 DNA: TGTGCCAGCAGCTTATTAGCCCTCACCTACGAGCAGTACTTC. Translated: CASSLLALTYEQYF.

The chain joins TRBV12-3 or TRBV12-4 to TRBJ1-6; a possible D gene is TRBD1 (5 bases). The CDR3 has 13 amino acids. The V end was cut by 8 bases, the J end by 6 bases, with 11 bases between. The CDR3 DNA is TGTGCCAGCTCCAGGGAGGCTAATTCACCCCTCCACTTT. This sequence encodes CASSREANSPLHF.

The V and J genes are TRBV7-2 and TRBJ2-2, with 12 bases fitting TRBD1. V gave up 9 bases and J gave up 7 bases; unmatched junction bases: 9. The CDR3 has 15 amino acids. Looked up from germline, CDR1 is SGHTA and CDR2 is FQGNSA. Here the CDR3 DNA reads TGTGCCAGAGAGGGACAGGGGGCGGGTGGCGGGGAGCTGTTTTTT. Its protein is CAREGQGAGGGELFF.

This clone was recorded once. The rearrangement links TRBV5-4 to TRBJ2-5; 9 positions agree with TRBD2. Germline V gene sequence: CDR1 SGHNT, CDR2 YYREEE (reference sequence). V gave up 4 bases and J gave up 0 bases; unmatched junction bases: 4. The CDR3 length is 15 residues. Here the CDR3 reads CASSPGGGDQETQYF. DNA for the CDR3: TGTGCCAGCAGCCCGGGCGGGGGGGACCAAGAGACCCAGTACTTC.

The chain employs TRBV5-1 and TRBJ1-1; D uncertain. The CDR3 contains 15 residues. Between the trimmed V and J ends, which lost 2 bases and 3 bases, there was a span of 14 bases. From germline, CDR1 is SGHRS and CDR2 YFSETQ. The CDR3 loop reads CASSLVPPADTEAFF. In nucleotides, the CDR3 is TGCGCCAGCAGCTTAGTCCCCCCCGCGGACACTGAAGCTTTCTTT.

This chain uses TRBV5-1 with TRBJ2-3; 10 bases map to TRBD2. Germline CDR1 is SGHRS and CDR2 is YFSETQ. With 3 bases clipped from V and 1 base from J, the junction kept 2 bases outside the gene matches. This CDR3 has 15 residues. CDR3 amino acids: CASSYGLAGTDTQYF. The CDR3 coding sequence is TGCGCCAGCAGCTACGGACTAGCGGGCACAGATACGCAGTATTTT. Complete variable domain (other parts from reference TRBV5-1 and TRBJ2-3): KAGVTQTPRYLIKTRGQQVTLSCSPISGHRSVSWYQQTPGQGLQFLFEYFSETQRNKGNFPGRFSGRQFSNSRSEMNVSTLELGDSALYLCASSYGLAGTDTQYFGPGTRLTVL.

V gene TRBV5-1 combines with J gene TRBJ2-3; 8 nucleotides agree with TRBD1. V shed 1 base and J 4 bases; nucleotides not matched to a gene: 17. CDR3 length equals 19 residues. Germline CDR1 is SGHRS and CDR2 is YFSETQ. In DNA, the CDR3 is TGCGCCAGCAGCTTGCGCATTCCCCCCGGACAGGGTGCCCCAGATACGCAGTATTTT. This sequence encodes CASSLRIPPGQGAPDTQYF.